This T cell receptor (beta chain) was obtained from a study of cytomegalovirus exposure and HLA in healthy donors. Nominally healthy donors were sampled, though unrecorded immune exposures were likely. PCR amplification relied on 60 Vbeta primers (plus 13 Jbeta primers). Method: immunoSEQ multiplex PCR; TCRdb's copy keeps in-frame clones and lacks some. The sample includes roughly 150,000 clones, roughly three quarters of them seen just once. Trimming removed 4 bases from V and 9 bases from J, with 19 bases in between. Per the germline V gene, CDR1 is MNHNS and CDR2 is SASEGT. This CDR3 has 15 amino acids.

The chain carries TRBV6-1 and TRBJ2-1, with TRBD2 as a possible D gene (5 bases). The sequencing sample was made of PBMCs. This clonotype originated in a man under 40 in good health and CMV-seronegative. CDR3 loop: CASSVGGSIPAEQFF. The CDR3 nucleotides are TGTGCCAGCAGTGTAGGCGGGTCGATCCCAGCTGAGCAGTTCTTC.